The T cell receptor beta chain described here comes from a study of vaccination and CD4 T cells after COVID-19. Notes on the study in general: In median terms, SARS-CoV-2-reactive clonotypes went from about 20 to 38, a nonsignificant rise. No early post-infection timepoints were studied, and convalescent patients studied were relatively few.

Treatment given: roughly 11-day PBMC culture with coronavirus spike peptide pools or control peptides (ViraFEST assay). ViraFEST enlarged antigen-specific T cell populations with peptide pools and afterwards sequenced TCRs. The V gene lost 5 bases and the J gene lost 5 bases, with 15 bases spanning the gap. The CDR3 sequence is 14 residues long. CDR1 is SGHTA, CDR2 FQGTGA, per germline. In its sample, this clonotype is medium-sized (0.01 to 0.1%). Antigen: not known. Scientists ran DNA taken from cultured CD4+ T cells through the Oncomine TCR Beta short-read assay for sequencing. TCRdb re-derived calls from the PCR reads in MiXCR, one entry per CDR3 protein. The profile shows thousands of distinct CDR3 sequences, around 21% of them singletons.

This clonotype originated in a human donor who had recovered from COVID-19. This specimen was CD4+ T cells from blood, cultured in vitro, taken after SARS-CoV-2 vaccination. This chain connects TRBV7-3 to TRBJ2-5; possibly TRBD1 for D (6 bases). CDR3 residues: CASSPGTNGETQYF. In DNA form, the CDR3 reads TGTGCCAGCAGCCCCGGGACAAACGGCGAGACCCAGTACTTC.